The next 14 T cell receptor beta chains were all read from a single sample in a study of PD-1 blockade in classical Hodgkin lymphoma. Only in-frame clones appear in the TCRdb table, and some are missing; sequencing was by immunoSEQ multiplex PCR. The data hold some 100,000 clones, with roughly 91% observed a single time. Each of the patients experienced relapse following autologous stem cell transplantation, and their brentuximab vedotin exposure differed. Sample: peripheral blood mononuclear cells (PBMCs), taken before the second cycle of nivolumab. The source of these receptors is a human donor with classical Hodgkin lymphoma.

This clone was recorded once. This CDR3 reads CASSLGLRGLGNTEAFF. The DNA of the CDR3 is TGTGCCAGCAGCTTAGGTTTAAGGGGGCTCGGGAACACTGAAGCTTTCTTT. The chain has TRBV7-2 and TRBJ1-1; 7 bases map to TRBD1. Germline V gene lookup returns CDR1 SGHTA and CDR2 FQGNSA. The V segment lost 1 base and the J segment 1 base; nucleotides outside the gene matches: 9. The CDR3 spans 17 residues.

This clone was picked up a small number of times. V usage is TRBV5-6 and J usage is TRBJ1-5, with a possible D match to TRBD1 (5 bases). Germline-derived CDR1 and CDR2 are SGHDT and YYEEEE. This CDR3 has 13 residues. V lost 4 bases and J 6 bases, leaving 11 bases between the germline ends. CDR3 sequence: CASSGGRVQPQHF. In nucleotides, the CDR3 is TGTGCCAGCAGCGGGGGACGGGTTCAGCCCCAGCATTTT.

J is TRBJ2-1 and V is TRBV30, with 11 positions matching TRBD2. The CDR3 has 15 residues. Losses at the gene ends were 5 bases for V and 2 bases for J; bases not matched to a gene: 5. Germline assignment: CDR1 GTSNPN and CDR2 SVGIG (reference sequence). DNA of the CDR3: TGTGCCTGGGCTGCGGGACTAGCGGCCTACAATGAGCAGTTCTTC. Its protein product is CAWAAGLAAYNEQFF.

This clone was counted a single time. V usage is TRBV11-1 and J usage is TRBJ1-1; D gene uncertain. Per germline, CDR1 SGHAT and CDR2 FQDESV (reference sequence). There are 19 residues in the CDR3. V lost 5 bases to trimming and J lost 0 bases, with 25 bases between them. The CDR3 sequence: CASSPRPPSLRGMNTEAFF. CDR3 DNA: TGTGCCAGCAGCCCCCGACCTCCCAGCCTAAGAGGGATGAACACTGAAGCTTTCTTT.

J is TRBJ1-1 and V is TRBV2; the match to TRBD1 covers 9 bases. Losses at the gene ends were 6 bases for V and 3 bases for J; bases not matched to a gene: 8. There are 15 residues in the CDR3. From germline, CDR1 is SNHLY and CDR2 FYNNEI. CDR3 residues: CASSGTGFWDTEAFF. CDR3 bases: TGTGCCAGCAGCGGGACAGGGTTTTGGGACACTGAAGCTTTCTTT. Full variable domain (remainder filled in from reference TRBV2 and TRBJ1-1): EPEVTQTPSHQVTQMGQEVILRCVPISNHLYFYWYRQILGQKVEFLVSFYNNEISEKSEIFDDQFSVERPDGSNFTLKIRSTKLEDSAMYFCASSGTGFWDTEAFFGQGTRLTVV.

As for this clone: This may be a read error, as it is one base from a much larger clone. The chain is built from TRBV30 and TRBJ1-2; D gene ambiguous. CDR3 length equals 13 residues. Germline V gives CDR1 GTSNPN, CDR2 SVGIG (reference sequence). Trimming removed 2 bases at V and 2 bases at J, with 9 bases between. CDR3: CAWSLERNYGYTF. CDR3 DNA: TGTGCCTGGAGTCTCGAAAGAAACTATGGCTACACCTTC.

This chain joins TRBV28 and TRBJ1-2, with D possibly TRBD1 on 5 matching bases. The V and J ends lost 5 bases and 6 bases respectively, with 13 bases between them. The germline CDR1 and CDR2 sequences are MDHEN and SYDVKM. The CDR3 length is 13 residues. CDR3 residues: CASSPPGVNGYTF. DNA of the CDR3: TGTGCCAGCAGTCCCCCGGGGGTTAATGGCTACACCTTC.

This clone was recorded once. The V and J genes are TRBV11-2 and TRBJ2-5, with TRBD2 as a possible D gene (5 bases). Germline V gene sequence: CDR1 SGHAT, CDR2 FQNNGV. V was cut by 7 bases and J by 4 bases, with 16 bases left in between. This CDR3 comprises 14 residues. This chain's CDR3 is CASITSLSPETQYF. CDR3 DNA sequence: TGTGCCAGCATAACTAGTTTGTCTCCAGAGACCCAGTACTTC.

The chain employs TRBV30 and TRBJ1-2, with a possible D match to TRBD1 (6 bases). Trimming shortened V by 5 bases and J by 5 bases, and 12 bases separated the two germline ends. CDR3 length: 12 amino acids. Per the germline V gene, CDR1 is GTSNPN and CDR2 is SVGIG (reference sequence). This CDR3 reads CAWGGALYGYTF. CDR3 coding DNA: TGTGCCTGGGGGGGGGCGCTTTATGGCTACACCTTC.

This chain connects TRBV11-3 to TRBJ2-3, with a possible D match to TRBD2 (7 bases). This CDR3 is 14 amino acids long. Germline V lookup: CDR1 SGHNT, CDR2 YENEEA. Trimming removed 3 bases at V and 3 bases at J, with 10 bases between. This CDR3 reads CASSLGGRTDTQYF. Here the CDR3 DNA reads TGTGCCAGCAGCTTGGGGGGGCGAACAGATACGCAGTATTTT.

The chain carries TRBV29-1 and TRBJ2-5; tentatively, D is TRBD2 (5 bases). Germline V gene sequence: CDR1 SQVTM, CDR2 ANQGSEA. The CDR3 is 12 residues long. With 6 bases removed from V and 6 bases from J, the gap between germline ends came to 14 bases. CDR3 coding DNA: TGCAGCGTCGCGTCCGGGGAACAGACCCAGTACTTC. Residues: CSVASGEQTQYF.

The chain has TRBV5-1 and TRBJ2-3; tentatively, D is TRBD1 (6 bases). The CDR3 consists of 15 residues. In germline, CDR1 is SGHRS, CDR2 YFSETQ. V was cut by 7 bases and J by 2 bases, with 17 bases left in between. The CDR3: CASSRGRGPTDTQYF. CDR3 coding DNA: TGCGCCAGCTCGAGGGGCAGGGGCCCCACAGATACGCAGTATTTT.

The genes are TRBV6-5 and TRBJ2-7, with D tentatively TRBD1 (5 bases). The CDR3 length is 12 residues. Germline loops: CDR1 MNHEY, CDR2 SVGAGI. The germline V and J ends were trimmed by 8 bases and 2 bases, with 10 bases remaining between them. The CDR3 is CASGRVAYEQYF. The CDR3 nucleotides are TGTGCCAGCGGCAGGGTTGCCTACGAGCAGTACTTC.

The V call is TRBV10-3, the J call TRBJ2-5, with a possible D match to TRBD1 (6 bases). Germline CDR1 is ENHRY and CDR2 is SYGVKD. V lost 0 bases and J 5 bases, leaving 10 bases between the germline ends. There are 14 residues in the CDR3. The CDR3 loop reads CAISESQGLETQYF. The CDR3, as DNA: TGTGCCATCAGTGAGTCGCAGGGGCTGGAGACCCAGTACTTC.